The clone carrying this T cell receptor beta chain was picked up many times. These data belong to a study of T cell repertoires in cytomegalovirus infection. Trimming shortened V by 6 bases and J by 1 base, and 10 bases separated the two germline ends. From germline, CDR1 is MDHEN and CDR2 SYDVKM. The length of the CDR3 is 15 residues. MiXCR, applied by TCRdb to the reads, yields one record per CDR3 protein. The sample gives tens of thousands of distinct CDR3 sequences, 4% of which show up once; 20% to 25% is in the top ten. The TCR originated in a human donor in good health (CMV status not recorded). Some clones in this sample may be carry-over from other donors' samples. Sequencing used PBMCs. This chain uses TRBV28 with TRBJ2-6; D assignment may be TRBD1 or TRBD2 (5 bases each). In DNA, the CDR3 is TGTGCCAGCAGACAAGGGACGTCTGGGGCCAACGTCCTGACTTTC. It codes for CASRQGTSGANVLTF.